Detailed here is one T cell receptor (beta chain). The junction departs from germline at one end; a sequencing error may be responsible. This sample is drawn from a study of tumor and adjacent non-tumor tissue in lung cancer. The CDR3 loop spans 14 amino acids. This sample's RNA came from whole unsorted tissue. A modified ARM-PCR protocol with three rounds of nested PCR amplified TCRbeta. TCRdb ran MiXCR on the multiplex PCR reads and lists one entry per CDR3 protein. The table shows roughly 65,000 distinct CDR3 sequences, with roughly 60% occurring only once. The chain couples TRBV12-3 or TRBV12-4 to TRBJ2-1; D perhaps matches TRBD2 (7 bases). The origin of this receptor is a man between 45 and 60 years old with non-small cell lung cancer. The material sequenced was lung tumor tissue. The CDR3 reads CASSCSLGGHEQLF. For the CDR3, the DNA is TGTGCCAGCAGTTGCAGCCTCGGGGGGCATGAGCAGCTCTTC.